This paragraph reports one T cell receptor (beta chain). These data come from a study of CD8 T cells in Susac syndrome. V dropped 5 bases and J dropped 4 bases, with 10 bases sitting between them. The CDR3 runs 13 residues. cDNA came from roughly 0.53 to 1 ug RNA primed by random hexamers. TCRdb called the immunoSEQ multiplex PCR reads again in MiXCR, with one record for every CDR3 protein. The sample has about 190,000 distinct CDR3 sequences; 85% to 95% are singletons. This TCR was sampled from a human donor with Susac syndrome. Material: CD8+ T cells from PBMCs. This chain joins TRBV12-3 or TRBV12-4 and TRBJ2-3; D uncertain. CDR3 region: CASSPTSSDTQYF. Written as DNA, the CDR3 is TGTGCCAGCAGTCCGACAAGTTCAGATACGCAGTATTTT.